Described below is a single T cell receptor beta chain sequence and its context. The sample originates from a study of T cell responses to AZD1222 COVID-19 vaccine. The CDR3 is made up of 14 amino acids. Germline CDR1 and CDR2: MNHEY and SVGEGT. Trimming took 4 bases from V and 4 from J, leaving 11 bases between them. Repertoires were generated with immunoSEQ multiplex PCR, while TCRdb's copy carries only in-frame clones and drops some. Of approximately 110,000 clones in the sample, about nine tenths are singletons; the top ten hold 4.5% to 6%. The chain employs TRBV6-2 or TRBV6-3 and TRBJ1-5; possible D gene TRBD1, 6 bases. The receptor was isolated from an adult in good health. The starting material was peripheral blood, obtained on day 0 of AZD1222 vaccination. This CDR3 is CASSWGAVNQPQHF. CDR3 nucleotide sequence: TGTGCCAGCAGTTGGGGGGCCGTGAATCAGCCCCAGCATTTT.